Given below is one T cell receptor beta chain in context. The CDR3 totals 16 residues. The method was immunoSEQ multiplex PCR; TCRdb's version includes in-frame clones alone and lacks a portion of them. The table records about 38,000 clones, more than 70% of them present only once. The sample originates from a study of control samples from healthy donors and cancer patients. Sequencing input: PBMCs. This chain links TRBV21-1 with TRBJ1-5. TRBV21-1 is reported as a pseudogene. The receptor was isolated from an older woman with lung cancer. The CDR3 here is CASSTIPGSGLIAQHF. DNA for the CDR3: TGTGCCAGCAGCACCATACCAGGGTCGGGGTTGATCGCCCAGCATTTT.